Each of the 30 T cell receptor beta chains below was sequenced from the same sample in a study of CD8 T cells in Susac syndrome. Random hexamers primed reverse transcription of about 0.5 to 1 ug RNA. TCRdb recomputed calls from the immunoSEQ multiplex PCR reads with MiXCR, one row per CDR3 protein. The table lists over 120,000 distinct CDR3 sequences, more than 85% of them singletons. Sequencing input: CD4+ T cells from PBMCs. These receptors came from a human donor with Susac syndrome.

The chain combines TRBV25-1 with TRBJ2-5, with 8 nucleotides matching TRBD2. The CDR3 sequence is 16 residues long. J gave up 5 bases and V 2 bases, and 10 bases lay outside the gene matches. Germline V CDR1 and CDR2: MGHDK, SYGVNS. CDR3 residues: CASSESSAGDRETQYF. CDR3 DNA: TGTGCCAGCAGTGAAAGTTCAGCGGGAGATCGGGAGACCCAGTACTTC.

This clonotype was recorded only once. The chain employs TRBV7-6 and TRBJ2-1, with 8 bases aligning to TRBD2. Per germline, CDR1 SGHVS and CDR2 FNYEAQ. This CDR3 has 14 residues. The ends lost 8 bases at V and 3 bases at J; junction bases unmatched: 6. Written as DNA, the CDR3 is TGTGCCAGCTCCCGGGGGGGCGTCTACAATGAGCAGTTCTTC. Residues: CASSRGGVYNEQFF.

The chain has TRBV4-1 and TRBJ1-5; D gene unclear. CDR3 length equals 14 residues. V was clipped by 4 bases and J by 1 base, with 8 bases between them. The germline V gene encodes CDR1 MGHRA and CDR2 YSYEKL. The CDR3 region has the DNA TGCGCCAGCAGCCCCCCGGGGAGCAATCAGCCCCAGCATTTT. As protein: CASSPPGSNQPQHF.

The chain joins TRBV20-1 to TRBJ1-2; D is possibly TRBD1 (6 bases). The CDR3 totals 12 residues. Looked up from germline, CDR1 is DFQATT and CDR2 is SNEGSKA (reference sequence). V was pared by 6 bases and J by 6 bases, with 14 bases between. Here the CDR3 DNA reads TGCAGTGCGTATAGGGGGACTCATGGCTACACCTTC. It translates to CSAYRGTHGYTF.

CDR3 sequence reads: CASSSGAAYEQYF. CDR3 sequence (DNA): TGTGCCAGCTCGTCTGGTGCGGCATACGAGCAGTACTTC. The chain has TRBV18 and TRBJ2-7, with D hard to call. Germline V gene sequence: CDR1 KGHSH, CDR2 LQKENI. Between the trimmed V and J ends, which lost 6 bases and 4 bases, there was a span of 13 bases. The length of the CDR3 is 13 residues.

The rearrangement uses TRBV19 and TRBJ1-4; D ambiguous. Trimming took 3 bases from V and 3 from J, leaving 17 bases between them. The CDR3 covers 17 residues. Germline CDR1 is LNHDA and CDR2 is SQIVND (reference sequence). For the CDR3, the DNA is TGTGCCAGTAGTATTACACAGCTATTGGCCGCTAATGAAAAACTGTTTTTT. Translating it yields CASSITQLLAANEKLFF. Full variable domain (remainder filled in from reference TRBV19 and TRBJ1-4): DGGITQSPKYLFRKEGQNVTLSCEQNLNHDAMYWYRQDPGQGLRLIYYSQIVNDFQKGDIAEGYSVSREKKESFPLTVTSAQKNPTAFYLCASSITQLLAANEKLFFGSGTQLSVL.

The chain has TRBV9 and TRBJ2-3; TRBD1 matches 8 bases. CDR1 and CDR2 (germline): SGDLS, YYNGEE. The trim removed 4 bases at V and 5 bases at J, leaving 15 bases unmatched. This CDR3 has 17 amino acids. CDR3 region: CASSTRDRGFIRDTQYF. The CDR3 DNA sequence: TGTGCCAGCAGCACTCGAGACAGGGGATTCATCAGAGATACGCAGTATTTT.

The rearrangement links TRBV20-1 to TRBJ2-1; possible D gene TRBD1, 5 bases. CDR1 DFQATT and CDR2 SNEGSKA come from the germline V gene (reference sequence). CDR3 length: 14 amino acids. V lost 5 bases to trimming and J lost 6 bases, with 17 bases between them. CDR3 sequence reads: CSARVGAASNEQFF. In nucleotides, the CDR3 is TGCAGTGCTCGGGTAGGGGCAGCCTCCAATGAGCAGTTCTTC.

The CDR3 here is CAWRGTSSGAQHF. DNA of the CDR3: TGTGCCTGGAGAGGGACCTCCTCGGGGGCCCAGCATTTT. The rearrangement joins TRBV30 to TRBJ1-5, with D perhaps matching TRBD1 (5 bases). CDR1 and CDR2 (germline): GTSNPN, SVGIG (reference sequence). This CDR3 is 13 amino acids long. The germline V and J ends were trimmed by 3 bases and 11 bases, with 17 bases remaining between them.

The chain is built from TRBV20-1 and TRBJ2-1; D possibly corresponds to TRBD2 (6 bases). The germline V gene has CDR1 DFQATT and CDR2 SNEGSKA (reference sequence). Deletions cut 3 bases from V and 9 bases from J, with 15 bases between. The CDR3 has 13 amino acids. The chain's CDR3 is CSARARREAEQFF. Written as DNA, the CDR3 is TGCAGTGCTAGGGCAAGGAGGGAAGCTGAGCAGTTCTTC.

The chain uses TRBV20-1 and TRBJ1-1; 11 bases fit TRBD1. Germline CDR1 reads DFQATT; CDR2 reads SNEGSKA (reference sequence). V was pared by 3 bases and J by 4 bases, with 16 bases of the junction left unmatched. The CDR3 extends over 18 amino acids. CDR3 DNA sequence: TGCAGTGCTAGTAGAGTCTGGACAGGGGGCGCCGGGAGCACTGAAGCTTTCTTT. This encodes CSASRVWTGGAGSTEAFF.

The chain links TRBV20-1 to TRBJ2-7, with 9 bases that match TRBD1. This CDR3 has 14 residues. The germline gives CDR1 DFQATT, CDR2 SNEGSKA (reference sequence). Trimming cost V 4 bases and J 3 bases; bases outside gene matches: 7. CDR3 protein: CSANRDRDNYEQYF. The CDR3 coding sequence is TGCAGTGCTAACCGGGACAGGGACAACTACGAGCAGTACTTC.

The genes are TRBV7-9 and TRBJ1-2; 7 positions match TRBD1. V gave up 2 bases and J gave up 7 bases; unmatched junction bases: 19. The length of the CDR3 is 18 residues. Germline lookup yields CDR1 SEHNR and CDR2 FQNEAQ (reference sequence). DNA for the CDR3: TGTGCCAGCAGCTTATCGGTGTCACAGGGGAAAAGCGCAGGTGGCTACACCTTC. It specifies CASSLSVSQGKSAGGYTF.

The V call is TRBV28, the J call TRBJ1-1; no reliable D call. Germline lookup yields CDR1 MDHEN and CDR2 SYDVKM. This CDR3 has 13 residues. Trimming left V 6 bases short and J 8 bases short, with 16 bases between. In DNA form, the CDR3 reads TGTGCCAGCAGCCTCCGGGTCCGCCACGAAGCTTTCTTT. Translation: CASSLRVRHEAFF.

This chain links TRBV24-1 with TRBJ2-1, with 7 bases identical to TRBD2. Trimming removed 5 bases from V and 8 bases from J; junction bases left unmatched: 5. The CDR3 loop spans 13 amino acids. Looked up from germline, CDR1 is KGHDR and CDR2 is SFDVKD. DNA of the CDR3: TGTGCCACCAGTGGATGGGGGGGGGATGAGCAGTTCTTC. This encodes CATSGWGGDEQFF.

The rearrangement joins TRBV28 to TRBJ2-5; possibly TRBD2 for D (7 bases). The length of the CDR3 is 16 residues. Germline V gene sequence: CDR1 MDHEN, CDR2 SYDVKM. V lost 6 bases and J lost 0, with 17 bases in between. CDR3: CASRVRGGGDQETQYF. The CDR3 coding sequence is TGTGCCAGCAGGGTTAGGGGGGGCGGGGACCAAGAGACCCAGTACTTC.

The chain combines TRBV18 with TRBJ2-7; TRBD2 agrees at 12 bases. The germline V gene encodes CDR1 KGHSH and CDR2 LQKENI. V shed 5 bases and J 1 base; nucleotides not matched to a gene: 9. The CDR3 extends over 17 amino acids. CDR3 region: CASSGLAGLGRSYEQYF. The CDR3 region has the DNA TGTGCCAGCTCAGGACTAGCGGGGCTAGGTCGGTCCTACGAGCAGTACTTC.

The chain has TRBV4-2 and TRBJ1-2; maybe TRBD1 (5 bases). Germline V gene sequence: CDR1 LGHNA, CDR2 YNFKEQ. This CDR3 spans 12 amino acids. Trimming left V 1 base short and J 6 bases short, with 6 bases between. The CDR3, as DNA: TGTGCCAGCAGCCAAGCAGGGAATGGCTACACCTTC. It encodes CASSQAGNGYTF.

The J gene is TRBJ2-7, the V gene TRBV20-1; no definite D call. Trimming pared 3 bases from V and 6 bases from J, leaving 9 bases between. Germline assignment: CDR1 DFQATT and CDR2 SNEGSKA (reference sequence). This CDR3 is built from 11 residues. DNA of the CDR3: TGCAGTGCTAGTCGGCTTTCCGAGCAGTACTTC. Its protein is CSASRLSEQYF.

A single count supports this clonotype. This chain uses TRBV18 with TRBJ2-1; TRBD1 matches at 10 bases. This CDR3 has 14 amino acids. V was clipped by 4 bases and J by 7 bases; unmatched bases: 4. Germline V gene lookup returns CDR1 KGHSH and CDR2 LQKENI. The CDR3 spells CASSLRQGANEQFF. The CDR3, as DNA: TGTGCCAGCTCACTCCGACAGGGGGCAAATGAGCAGTTCTTC.

The CDR3 DNA sequence: TGTGCCACCAGCAGACCCGGAGGCTCTAGCACAGATACGCAGTATTTT. Translating gives CATSRPGGSSTDTQYF. The chain has TRBV15 and TRBJ2-3; D perhaps matches TRBD2 (5 bases). The CDR3 spans 16 residues. Germline lookup yields CDR1 LNHNV and CDR2 YYDKDF (reference sequence). The V end lost 2 bases, the J end lost 0 bases, and 12 bases lay between the germline ends.

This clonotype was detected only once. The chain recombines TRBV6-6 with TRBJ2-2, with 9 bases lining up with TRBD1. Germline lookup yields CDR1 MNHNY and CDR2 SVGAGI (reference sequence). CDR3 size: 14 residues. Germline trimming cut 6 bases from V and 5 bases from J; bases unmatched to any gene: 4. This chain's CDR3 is CASRTGTGTGELFF. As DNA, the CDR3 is TGTGCCAGCAGGACCGGGACAGGGACCGGGGAGCTGTTTTTT.

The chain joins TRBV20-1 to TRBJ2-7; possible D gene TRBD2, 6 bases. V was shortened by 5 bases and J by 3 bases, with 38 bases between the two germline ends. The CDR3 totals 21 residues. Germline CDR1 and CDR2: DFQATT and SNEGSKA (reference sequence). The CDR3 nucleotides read TGCAGTGCTTCTCGGCAGAAATATTCCGGAGGACTAAAAGGAATAAACTACGAGCAGTACTTC. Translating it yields CSASRQKYSGGLKGINYEQYF.

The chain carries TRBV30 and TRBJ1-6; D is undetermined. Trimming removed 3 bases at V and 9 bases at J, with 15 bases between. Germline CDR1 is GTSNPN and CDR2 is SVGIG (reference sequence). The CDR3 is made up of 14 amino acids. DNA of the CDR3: TGTGCCTGGAGGCTCTGGGGTGGCCCTTCACCCCTCCACTTT. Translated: CAWRLWGGPSPLHF.

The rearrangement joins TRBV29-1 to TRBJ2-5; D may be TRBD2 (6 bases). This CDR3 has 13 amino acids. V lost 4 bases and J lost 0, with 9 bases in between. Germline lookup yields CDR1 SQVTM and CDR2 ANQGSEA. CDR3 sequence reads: CSVAIADQETQYF. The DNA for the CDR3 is TGCAGCGTTGCCATAGCGGACCAAGAGACCCAGTACTTC.

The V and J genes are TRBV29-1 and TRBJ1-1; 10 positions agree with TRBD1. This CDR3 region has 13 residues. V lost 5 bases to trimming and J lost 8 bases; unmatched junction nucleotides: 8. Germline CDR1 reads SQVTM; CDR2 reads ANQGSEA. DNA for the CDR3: TGCAGCGTTAACCCCGGGGGACAGGGGGAAGCTTTCTTT. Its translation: CSVNPGGQGEAFF.

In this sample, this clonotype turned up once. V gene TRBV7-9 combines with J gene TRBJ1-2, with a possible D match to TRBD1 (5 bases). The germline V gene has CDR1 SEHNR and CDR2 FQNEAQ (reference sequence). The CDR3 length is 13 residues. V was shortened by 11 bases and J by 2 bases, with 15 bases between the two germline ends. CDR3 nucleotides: TGTGCCGACGGTGGGGGACCCAACTATGGCTACACCTTC. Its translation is CADGGGPNYGYTF.

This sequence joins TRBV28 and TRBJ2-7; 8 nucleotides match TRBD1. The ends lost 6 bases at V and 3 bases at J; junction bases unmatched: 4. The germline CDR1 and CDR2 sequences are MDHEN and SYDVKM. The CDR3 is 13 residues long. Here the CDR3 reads CASRSGQGYEQYF. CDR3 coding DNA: TGTGCCAGCAGATCCGGACAGGGCTACGAGCAGTACTTC.

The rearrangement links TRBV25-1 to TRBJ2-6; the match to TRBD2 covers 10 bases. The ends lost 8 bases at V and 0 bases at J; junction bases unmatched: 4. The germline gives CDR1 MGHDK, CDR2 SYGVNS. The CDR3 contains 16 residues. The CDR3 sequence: CASGQREGSGANVLTF. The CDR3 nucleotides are TGTGCCAGCGGCCAGCGGGAGGGCTCTGGGGCCAACGTCCTGACTTTC.

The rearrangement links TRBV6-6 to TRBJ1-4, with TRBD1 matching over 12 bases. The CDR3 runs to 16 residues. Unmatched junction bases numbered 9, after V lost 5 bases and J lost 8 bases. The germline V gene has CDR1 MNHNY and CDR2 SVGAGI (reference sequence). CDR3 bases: TGTGCCAGCAGTAGCCCCGGGACAGGGGGCGACGAAAAACTGTTTTTT. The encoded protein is CASSSPGTGGDEKLFF.